The 4 T cell receptor beta chains presented below share a single source sample, sequenced in a study of CD8 T cells in ankylosing spondylitis (dated by TCRdb to between 2016 and 2019). Library generation was performed with 5' RACE. For sequencing, an Illumina HiSeq 2500 was employed. Through fastp at Q25 and MiXCR, TCRdb rebuilt clones from the public reads, retaining in-frame beta chains. Entries that share a CDR3 protein sequence are merged under the most common genes and DNA. The sample table records under 450,000 distinct CDR3 sequences; 20% to 25% of these occur just once. The top ten clones comprise around 14% of the sample. The sequencing sample was made of blood, either unsorted or a sorted T cell fraction (not recorded which). These receptors all stem from a male donor with ankylosing spondylitis or in good health (not recorded which).

This chain joins TRBV2 and TRBJ2-1; D is perhaps TRBD2 (6 bases). There are 15 residues in the CDR3. Germline values: CDR1 SNHLY, CDR2 FYNNEI. Trimming pared 3 bases from V and 3 bases from J, leaving 12 bases between. CDR3 loop: CASSDPGTFYNEQFF. Here the CDR3 DNA reads TGTGCCAGCAGTGATCCGGGGACTTTCTACAATGAGCAGTTCTTC. The full variable domain, completed using reference TRBV2 and TRBJ2-1, is EPEVTQTPSHQVTQMGQEVILRCVPISNHLYFYWYRQILGQKVEFLVSFYNNEISEKSEIFDDQFSVERPDGSNFTLKIRSTKLEDSAMYFCASSDPGTFYNEQFFGPGTRLTVL.

This chain uses TRBV12-3 or TRBV12-4 with TRBJ2-7; D is uncertain. This CDR3 has 12 residues. V lost 3 bases to trimming and J lost 5 bases, with 8 bases between them. The CDR3 DNA reads TGTGCCAGCAGTTTGGTTCTGGACGAGCAGTACTTC. Amino acid sequence: CASSLVLDEQYF.

A few counts support this clonotype. The V call is TRBV15, the J call TRBJ2-7; maybe TRBD2 (6 bases). The CDR3 length is 14 residues. Trimming shortened V by 5 bases and J by 2 bases, and 13 bases separated the two germline ends. From germline, CDR1 is LNHNV and CDR2 YYDKDF (reference sequence). The CDR3 DNA reads TGTGCCACCAGCCTCGGGGAGCGGGCCTACGAGCAGTACTTC. It codes for CATSLGERAYEQYF.

CDR3 sequence: CASSYSWLAGQETQYF. Here the CDR3 DNA reads TGTGCCAGCAGTTACTCGTGGCTAGCGGGGCAAGAGACCCAGTACTTC. This chain joins TRBV6-5 and TRBJ2-5; the match to TRBD2 covers 9 bases. Germline CDR1 and CDR2: MNHEY and SVGAGI. This CDR3 is 16 amino acids long. The ends lost 0 bases at V and 2 bases at J; junction bases unmatched: 4.